The subject of this entry is one T cell receptor (beta chain). This entry belongs to a study of blood T cell repertoires in COVID-19. The wider study: The United States, Italy and Spain provided the acute and convalescent COVID-19 samples.

The CDR3 spans 13 residues. V gave up 2 bases and J gave up 14 bases, with 13 bases separating them. In the original analysis: Reference gene primers were amplified, and this amplification served to estimate nucleated cell counts. Sequenced by immunoSEQ multiplex PCR; TCRdb stores in-frame clones only, minus some. The DNA was the basis for D and trimming; V, J and clone size are from that table. The sample records about 200,000 clones, around nine tenths being singletons. The chain links TRBV12-3 or TRBV12-4 to TRBJ1-6; D is possibly TRBD1 (5 bases). The specimen sequenced was peripheral blood. This TCR was recovered from a man younger than 35 with active or convalescent COVID-19. CDR3: CASSLFVRGTLHF. The CDR3 nucleotides read TGTGCCAGCAGTTTATTTGTCCGGGGGACCCTCCACTTT.